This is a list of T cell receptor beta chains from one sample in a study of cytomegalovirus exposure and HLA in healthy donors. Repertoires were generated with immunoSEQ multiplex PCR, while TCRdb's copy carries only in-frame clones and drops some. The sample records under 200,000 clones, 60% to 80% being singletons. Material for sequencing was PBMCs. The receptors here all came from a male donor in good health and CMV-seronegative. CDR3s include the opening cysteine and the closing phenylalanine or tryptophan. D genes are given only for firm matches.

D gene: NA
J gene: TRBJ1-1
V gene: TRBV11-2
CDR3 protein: CASSLDLGAGPEAFF
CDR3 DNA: TGTGCCAGCAGCTTAGATTTAGGGGCCGGACCTGAAGCTTTCTTT

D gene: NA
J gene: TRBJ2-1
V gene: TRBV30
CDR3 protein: CAWTYSGVGNEQFF
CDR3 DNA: TGTGCCTGGACTTATTCGGGAGTGGGCAATGAGCAGTTCTTC

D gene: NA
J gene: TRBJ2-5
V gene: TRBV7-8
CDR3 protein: CASSVSAGVRETQYF
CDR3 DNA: TGTGCCAGCAGCGTCTCAGCAGGGGTCAGGGAGACCCAGTACTTC

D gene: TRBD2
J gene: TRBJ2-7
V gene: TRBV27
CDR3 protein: CASSLSLAGSTYEQYF
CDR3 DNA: TGTGCCAGCAGTTTAAGCCTAGCGGGTTCTACATACGAGCAGTACTTC

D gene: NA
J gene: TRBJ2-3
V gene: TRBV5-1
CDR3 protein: CASSLGPRGLGDTQYF
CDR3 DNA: TGCGCCAGCAGCTTGGGACCTCGCGGACTCGGGGATACGCAGTATTTT

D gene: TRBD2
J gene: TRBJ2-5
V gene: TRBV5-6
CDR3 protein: CASSSTGRGQTQYF
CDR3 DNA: TGTGCCAGCAGCTCTACGGGGAGGGGACAGACCCAGTACTTC

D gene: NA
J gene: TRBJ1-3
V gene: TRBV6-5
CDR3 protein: CASSDWGGTIYF
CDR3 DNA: TGTGCCAGCAGTGACTGGGGAGGCACCATATATTTT

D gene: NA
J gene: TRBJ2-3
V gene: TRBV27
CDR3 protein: CASSLGTHSTDTQYF
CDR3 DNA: TGTGCCAGCAGTTTAGGGACTCATAGCACAGATACGCAGTATTTT

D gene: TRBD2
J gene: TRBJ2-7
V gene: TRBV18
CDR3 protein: CASSPRRGGSYEQYF
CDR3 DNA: TGTGCCAGCTCACCACGCCGGGGGGGCTCCTACGAGCAGTACTTC

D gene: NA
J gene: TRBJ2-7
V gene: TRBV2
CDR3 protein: CASSYSYEQYF
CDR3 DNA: TGTGCCAGCAGTTACAGCTACGAGCAGTACTTC

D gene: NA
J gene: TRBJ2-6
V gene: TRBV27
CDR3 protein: CASSLRGSGANVLTF
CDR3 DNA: TGTGCCAGCAGTTTACGCGGCTCTGGGGCCAACGTCCTGACTTTC

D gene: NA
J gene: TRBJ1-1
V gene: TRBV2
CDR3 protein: CASALLPNTEAFF
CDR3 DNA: TGTGCCAGCGCCCTGCTACCGAACACTGAAGCTTTCTTT

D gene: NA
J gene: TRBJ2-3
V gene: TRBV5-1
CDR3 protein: CASSLAAGSTDTQYF
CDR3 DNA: TGCGCCAGCAGCTTGGCCGCGGGGAGCACAGATACGCAGTATTTT

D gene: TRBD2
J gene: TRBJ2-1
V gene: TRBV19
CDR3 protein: CASSGLAGGNEQFF
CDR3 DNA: TGTGCCAGTAGCGGACTAGCGGGAGGCAATGAGCAGTTCTTC

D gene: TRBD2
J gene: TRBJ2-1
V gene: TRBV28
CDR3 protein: CASRGLAGGNYNEQFF
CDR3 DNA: TGTGCCAGCAGGGGACTAGCGGGAGGGAACTACAATGAGCAGTTCTTC

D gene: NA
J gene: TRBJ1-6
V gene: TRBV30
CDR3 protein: CAWSLGAPAPLHF
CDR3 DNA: TGTGCCTGGAGTTTAGGGGCCCCGGCACCCCTCCACTTT

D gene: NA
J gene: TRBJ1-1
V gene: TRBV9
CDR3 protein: CASSGRNTEAFF
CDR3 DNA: TGTGCCAGCAGTGGGAGGAACACTGAAGCTTTCTTT

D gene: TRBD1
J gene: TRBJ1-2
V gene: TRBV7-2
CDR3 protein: CASSARTGYYGYTF
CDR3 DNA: TGTGCCAGCAGCGCACGGACAGGCTACTATGGCTACACCTTC

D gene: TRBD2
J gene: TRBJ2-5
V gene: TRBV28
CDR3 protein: CASSLSPGLAPNSETQYF
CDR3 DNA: TGTGCCAGCAGTTTATCCCCGGGACTAGCGCCAAACTCCGAGACCCAGTACTTC

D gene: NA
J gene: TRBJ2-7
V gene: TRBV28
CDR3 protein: CASSAGTYEQYF
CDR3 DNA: TGTGCCAGCAGTGCCGGGACCTACGAGCAGTACTTC

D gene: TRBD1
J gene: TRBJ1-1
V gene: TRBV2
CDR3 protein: CASSTDRTGQGLTEAFF
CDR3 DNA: TGTGCCAGCAGTACCGATCGGACAGGGCAAGGACTCACTGAAGCTTTCTTT

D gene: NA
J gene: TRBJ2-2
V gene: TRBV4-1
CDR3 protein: CASSHPKLGELFF
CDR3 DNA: TGCGCCAGCAGCCACCCCAAACTCGGGGAGCTGTTTTTT

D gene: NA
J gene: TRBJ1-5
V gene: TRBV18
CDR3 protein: CASSPRGYSNQPQHF
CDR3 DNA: TGTGCCAGCTCACCAAGGGGATATAGCAATCAGCCCCAGCATTTT

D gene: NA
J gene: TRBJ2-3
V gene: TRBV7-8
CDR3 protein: CASSSWSGWETTQYF
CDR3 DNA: TGTGCCAGCAGCTCGTGGTCCGGGTGGGAGACGACGCAGTATTTT

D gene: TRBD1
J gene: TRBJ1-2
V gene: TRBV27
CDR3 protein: CASRTGQVGYTF
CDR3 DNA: TGTGCCAGCAGGACAGGGCAGGTTGGCTACACCTTC

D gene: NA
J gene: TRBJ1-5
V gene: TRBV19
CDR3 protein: CASSLSPRRTQHF
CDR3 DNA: TGTGCCAGTAGTCTATCACCTCGGCGGACCCAGCATTTT

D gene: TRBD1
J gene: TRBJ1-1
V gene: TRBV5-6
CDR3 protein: CASSQTGQGGTEAFF
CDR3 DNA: TGTGCCAGCAGCCAAACTGGGCAGGGGGGCACTGAAGCTTTCTTT

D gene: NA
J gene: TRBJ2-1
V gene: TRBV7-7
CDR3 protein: CASSLAGREEQFF
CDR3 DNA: TGTGCCAGCAGCTTAGCCGGTCGGGAAGAGCAGTTCTTC

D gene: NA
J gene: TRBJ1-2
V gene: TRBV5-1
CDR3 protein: CASSLTELYGYTF
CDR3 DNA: TGCGCCAGCAGCTTGACAGAGCTCTATGGCTACACCTTC

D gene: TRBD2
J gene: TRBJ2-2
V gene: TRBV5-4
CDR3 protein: CASSFAGVNTGELFF
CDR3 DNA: TGTGCCAGCAGCTTCGCGGGGGTTAACACCGGGGAGCTGTTTTTT

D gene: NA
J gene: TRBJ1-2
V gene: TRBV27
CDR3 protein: CASSQRGGLQKRYGYTF
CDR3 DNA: TGTGCCAGCAGCCAACGGGGGGGGCTACAAAAAAGATATGGCTACACCTTC

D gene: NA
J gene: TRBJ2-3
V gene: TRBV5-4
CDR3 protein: CASSLADTDTQYF
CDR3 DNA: TGTGCCAGCAGCTTAGCGGACACAGATACGCAGTATTTT

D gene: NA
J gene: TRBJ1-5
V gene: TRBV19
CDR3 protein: CASSIVARADQPQHF
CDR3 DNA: TGTGCCAGTAGTATCGTGGCCAGGGCGGATCAGCCCCAGCATTTT

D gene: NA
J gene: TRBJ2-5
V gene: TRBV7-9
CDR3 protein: CASNTLWGDGETQYF
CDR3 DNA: TGTGCCAGCAACACCCTCTGGGGGGACGGAGAGACCCAGTACTTC

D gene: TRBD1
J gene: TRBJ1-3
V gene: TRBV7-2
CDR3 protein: CASSQTGQTNTIYF
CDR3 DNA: TGTGCCAGCAGCCAAACGGGACAGACCAACACCATATATTTT

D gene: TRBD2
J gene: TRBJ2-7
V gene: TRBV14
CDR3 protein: CASSQVQRGGYEQYF
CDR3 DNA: TGTGCCAGCAGCCAAGTCCAAAGGGGAGGGTACGAGCAGTACTTC

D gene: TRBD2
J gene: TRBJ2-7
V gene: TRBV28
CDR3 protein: CASSSPGRENGEQYF
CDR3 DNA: TGTGCCAGCAGTTCCCCGGGGCGGGAGAACGGCGAGCAGTACTTC

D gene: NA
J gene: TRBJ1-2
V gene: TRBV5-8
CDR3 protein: CASSTRGKGYTF
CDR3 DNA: TGTGCCAGCAGCACCAGGGGAAAGGGCTACACCTTC

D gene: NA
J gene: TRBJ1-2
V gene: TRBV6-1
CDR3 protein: CASSERDITGVVYGYTF
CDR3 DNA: TGTGCCAGCAGTGAACGAGACATTACAGGTGTGGTTTATGGCTACACCTTC